These T cell receptor beta chains were read from a single sample in a study of technical replicates of blood from several donors. Sequenced by immunoSEQ multiplex PCR; TCRdb stores in-frame clones only, minus some. In the table there are tens of thousands of clones, 85% to 95% of which are singletons. The sequenced material came from PBMCs. The source of these receptors is a human donor in good health. Some clones in this sample may be carry-over from other donors' samples. Both conserved end residues are part of each CDR3. Fields, in order: clone size, V gene, D gene, J gene, CDR3 DNA, CDR3 protein. D genes are given only for firm matches. Not all rows give a size; the values are once, few, many and, for expanded clones, a class.

>-|TRBV5-1|-|TRBJ2-1
TGCGCCAGCAGCCAGGACTCGTCCTACAATGAGCAGTTCTTC
CASSQDSSYNEQFF
>-|TRBV4-3|-|TRBJ2-2
TGCGCCAGCAGCCAAGTCGAGTCCGGGGAGCTGTTTTTT
CASSQVESGELFF
>-|TRBV20-1|-|TRBJ1-2
TGCAGTGCTAGAGCGAGGGGCTACACCTTC
CSARARGYTF
>-|TRBV5-1|TRBD1|TRBJ2-7
TGCGCCAGCAGCCCAAATCCGGGACAGGGAATCGAGCAGTACTTC
CASSPNPGQGIEQYF
>-|TRBV18|-|TRBJ2-1
TGTGCCAGCTCACCAATGAGGTCGGCGGGTGAGCAGTTCTTC
CASSPMRSAGEQFF
>few|TRBV4-2|-|TRBJ2-3
TGTGCCAGCAGCCTAGTCACCGGGGAAAGCACAGATACGCAGTATTTT
CASSLVTGESTDTQYF
>-|TRBV9|TRBD2|TRBJ2-1
TGTGCCAGCAGCGTAGGTTCCGGGGGGGTAAATGAGCAGTTCTTC
CASSVGSGGVNEQFF
>few|TRBV5-3|-|TRBJ1-5
TGTGCCAGAAGCTTGGAAGGTAACGCGACAAGTCAGCCCCAGCATTTT
CARSLEGNATSQPQHF
>-|TRBV19|TRBD1|TRBJ2-3
TGTGCCAGTAGACCCGGGACAGGGGGGTTAGCGGGAGAGACGCAGTATTTT
CASRPGTGGLAGETQYF
>once|TRBV27|TRBD2|TRBJ2-7
TGTGCCAGCAGCTTCAGCGGGGCCTCCTACGAGCAGTACTTC
CASSFSGASYEQYF
>once|TRBV2|TRBD2|TRBJ2-5
TGTGCCAGCAGATTCCTAGCGGGCCAAGAGACCCAGTACTTC
CASRFLAGQETQYF
>once|TRBV5-1|TRBD2|TRBJ2-1
TGCGCCAGCAGCTTGGCCGGGACTAGCGGGACCAATGAGCAGTTCTTC
CASSLAGTSGTNEQFF
>-|TRBV7-7|-|TRBJ2-2
TGTGCCACCCTTAGCGGCGCAGGGGGAACCGGGGAGCTGTTTTTT
CATLSGAGGTGELFF
>-|TRBV2|-|TRBJ1-1
TGTGCCAGCAGTGAAGCCCTGACATCTGAAGCTTTCTTT
CASSEALTSEAFF
>once|TRBV7-9|TRBD1|TRBJ1-1
TGTGCCAGCAGCTTAGCGGGGACAGGTTCGGGGGAAGCTTTCTTT
CASSLAGTGSGEAFF
>-|TRBV6-5|-|TRBJ1-1
TGTGCCAGCAGTTTTCAGGGGCGGGCTAACACTGAAGCTTTCTTT
CASSFQGRANTEAFF
>-|TRBV7-9|-|TRBJ2-7
TGTGCCAGCAGCTCGGGGGACGGCTACGAGCAGTACTTC
CASSSGDGYEQYF
>-|TRBV7-8|-|TRBJ1-1
TGTGCCAGCAGCTTAGCGAATACAGTCGGCACTGAAGCTTTCTTT
CASSLANTVGTEAFF
>-|TRBV18|-|TRBJ1-5
TGTGCCAGCTCGCCCAGTGTCAGCAATCAGCCCCAGCATTTT
CASSPSVSNQPQHF
>-|TRBV20-1|-|TRBJ2-7
TGCAGTGGCTCACAGGACTACGAGCAGTACTTC
CSGSQDYEQYF
>-|TRBV7-9|-|TRBJ1-1
TGTGCCAGCAGCCCATCACAGGGAATGACTGAAGCTTTCTTT
CASSPSQGMTEAFF
>-|TRBV19|-|TRBJ2-1
TGTGCCAGTAGCCCTATGGGGACTGTACACAATGAGCAGTTCTTC
CASSPMGTVHNEQFF
>once|TRBV27|TRBD2|TRBJ2-5
TGTGCCACCCACGCTCTCCAGGGCGGGGGCCAAGAGACCCAGTACTTC
CATHALQGGGQETQYF
>-|TRBV29-1|TRBD2|TRBJ2-1
TGCAGCGACCAAAGTCCGGGACTAGGGAACAATGAGCAGTTCTTC
CSDQSPGLGNNEQFF
>-|TRBV5-1|TRBD2|TRBJ2-3
TGCGCCAGCAGACCGCAAACGAGTTGGGGGGGACGCACAGATACGCAGTATTTT
CASRPQTSWGGRTDTQYF
>once|TRBV6-5|-|TRBJ2-7
TGTGCCAGCAGTTACTCTCAGTGGCAGGGGAGGGGGGAGCAGTACTTC
CASSYSQWQGRGEQYF
>-|TRBV6-5|TRBD1|TRBJ1-1
TGTGCCAGCAGTTACGCGGGACAGGCTAACACTGAAGCTTTCTTT
CASSYAGQANTEAFF
>few|TRBV2|TRBD2|TRBJ2-1
TGTGCCAGCAGTGACCCCCTAGCGGGCTATCCGACCTACAATGAGCAGTTCTTC
CASSDPLAGYPTYNEQFF
>once|TRBV6-1|TRBD1|TRBJ1-2
TGTGCCAGCAGCCCTACAGGGGTTGCTAACTATGGCTACACCTTC
CASSPTGVANYGYTF
>-|TRBV6-1|TRBD1|TRBJ1-2
TGTGCCAGCTTAAGGGACAGGGGAGGCTATGGCTACACCTTC
CASLRDRGGYGYTF
>-|TRBV9|TRBD2|TRBJ2-7
TGTGCCAGCAGCGTAGGTGTCGGGACTAGCGGACACTACGAGCAGTACTTC
CASSVGVGTSGHYEQYF
>-|TRBV6-6|-|TRBJ1-2
TGTGCCAGCAGCCATACAGTTAGCTATGGCTACACCTTC
CASSHTVSYGYTF
>-|TRBV30|-|TRBJ1-6
TGTGCCTGGAGTGAGTGGCAGGGGCAGGGATCACCCCTCCACTTT
CAWSEWQGQGSPLHF
>-|TRBV5-1|-|TRBJ2-3
TGCGCCAGCAGCTTGTTAGGGGTATACACAGATACGCAGTATTTT
CASSLLGVYTDTQYF
>-|TRBV7-2|-|TRBJ2-2
TGTGCCAGCAGCCTCATCGGGGAGACCGGGGAGCTGTTTTTT
CASSLIGETGELFF